One and the same sample provided the 19 T cell receptor beta chains below, sequenced in a study of shared clonotypes between healthy human individuals. Terminally differentiated effector memory CD45RA+ cells were excluded by CCR7 positive selection of CD45RO-negative cells. TCRdb keeps only in-frame clones here, not all; method: immunoSEQ multiplex PCR. The top ten hold 0.95% to 1.5% of the sample, which has around 2,100,000 clones, just under 95% seen once. Sequenced input: naive CD8+ T cells sorted from blood. These receptor sequences come from a man aged 18 to 35 in good health.

The V and J genes are TRBV7-8 and TRBJ2-1, with a weak D call TRBD2 (6 bases). The ends were cut back, 4 bases at V and 7 bases at J, with 14 bases in the middle. This CDR3 contains 14 residues. CDR1 and CDR2 (germline): SGHVS, FQNEAQ. The CDR3: CASSSLPEGNEQFF. The DNA for the CDR3 is TGTGCCAGCAGCTCCCTTCCGGAGGGAAATGAGCAGTTCTTC.

As to this clone: The sample carries other DNA sequences with the same CDR3. The V and J genes are TRBV6-5 and TRBJ2-7, with 7 bases aligning to TRBD2. Germline values: CDR1 MNHEY, CDR2 SVGAGI. The V gene end was trimmed by 2 bases and the J gene end by 0 bases; junction bases not matched to a gene: 4. This CDR3 is built from 15 residues. CDR3 nucleotides: TGTGCCAGCAGTTACGGGACGGGGGGCTCCTACGAGCAGTACTTC. Its translation: CASSYGTGGSYEQYF.

V gene TRBV2 combines with J gene TRBJ2-7; 11 bases fit TRBD1. The CDR3 runs to 15 residues. After removal of 6 bases from V and 3 bases from J, the junction contained 7 bases not matched to a gene. Germline-derived CDR1 and CDR2 are SNHLY and FYNNEI. The CDR3: CASRHGQGAFYEQYF. The CDR3 DNA reads as TGTGCCAGCAGACACGGACAGGGGGCCTTCTACGAGCAGTACTTC.

CDR3 residues: CASSPLRVAGDTDTQYF. The DNA of the CDR3 is TGTGCCAGCAGCCCACTCCGTGTAGCGGGGGACACAGATACGCAGTATTTT. This chain links TRBV27 with TRBJ2-3, with 9 bases identical to TRBD2. CDR1 is MNHEY, CDR2 SMNVEV, per germline (reference sequence). V was clipped by 6 bases and J by 2 bases; unmatched bases: 12. There are 17 residues in the CDR3.

This chain connects TRBV4-3 to TRBJ1-4; D is unclear. Germline V gene lookup returns CDR1 LGHNA and CDR2 YSLEER. The V end lost 0 bases, the J end lost 6 bases, and 11 bases lay between the germline ends. The CDR3 runs 15 residues. The CDR3 loop reads CASSQDDGQYEKLFF. As DNA, the CDR3 is TGCGCCAGCAGCCAAGATGATGGCCAATATGAAAAACTGTTTTTT.

As to this clone: The junction departs from germline at one end; a sequencing error may be responsible. The genes are TRBV18 and TRBJ2-5, with 7 bases fitting TRBD1. Looked up from germline, CDR1 is KGHSH and CDR2 is LQKENI. The CDR3 length is 14 residues. The CDR3 reads CASSPGQPQEAQYF. CDR3 nucleotides: TGTGCCAGCTCCCCGGGACAGCCACAAGAGGCCCAGTACTTC.

Turning to this clone: Other nucleotide sequences from this sample produce the same CDR3. CDR3 protein: CASSPPSSYEQYF. The CDR3 DNA reads as TGTGCCAGCAGCCCGCCAAGCTCCTACGAGCAGTACTTC. The chain uses TRBV5-4 and TRBJ2-7, with no clear D. This CDR3 comprises 13 residues. Trimming removed 4 bases from V and 0 bases from J, with 8 bases in between. In germline, CDR1 is SGHNT, CDR2 YYREEE (reference sequence).

The CDR3 protein is CASRGTVNTGELFF. In DNA, the CDR3 is TGCGCCAGCAGGGGGACAGTCAACACCGGGGAGCTGTTTTTT. The chain joins TRBV10-2 to TRBJ2-2; TRBD1 matches at 7 bases. The CDR3 contains 14 residues. The germline V gene encodes CDR1 WSHSY and CDR2 SAAADI. J was trimmed by 2 bases and V by 6 bases; bases with no gene match: 3.

This clone came up once. The chain combines TRBV6-1 with TRBJ2-3; D might be TRBD1 or TRBD2, each matching 5 bases. This CDR3 comprises 14 residues. Trimming pared 6 bases from V and 1 base from J, leaving 11 bases between. From germline, CDR1 is MNHNS and CDR2 SASEGT. The CDR3: CASRRVGGTDTQYF. The CDR3 DNA is TGTGCCAGCAGGAGGGTAGGGGGCACAGATACGCAGTATTTT.

This chain uses TRBV13 with TRBJ1-2; 9 positions match TRBD1. CDR1 and CDR2 from the germline V gene are PRHDT and FYEKMQ (reference sequence). The CDR3 is 12 residues long. V lost 5 bases to trimming and J lost 11 bases; unmatched junction nucleotides: 6. In DNA form, the CDR3 reads TGTGCCAGCAGCCAGACAGGGGGAGGGTACACCTTC. This translates into CASSQTGGGYTF.

The chain joins TRBV27 to TRBJ2-1; the D gene could be TRBD1 or TRBD2 (5 bases each). Germline CDR1 MNHEY, CDR2 SMNVEV (reference sequence). V gave up 4 bases and J gave up 5 bases, with 12 bases separating them. The CDR3 loop spans 14 amino acids. The chain's CDR3 is CASSWGRGDNEQFF. CDR3 nucleotides: TGTGCCAGCAGTTGGGGACGAGGGGACAATGAGCAGTTCTTC.

This clone was observed once. This rearrangement joins TRBV2 to TRBJ1-1, with unresolved D. V lost 8 bases, J lost 3 bases, and 4 bases lay in between. This CDR3 is built from 10 residues. Germline-derived CDR1 and CDR2 are SNHLY and FYNNEI. CDR3: CASRYTEAFF. CDR3 coding DNA: TGTGCCAGCCGATACACTGAAGCTTTCTTT.

The chain is built from TRBV7-9 and TRBJ2-1, with TRBD1 matching 10 bases. Germline values: CDR1 SEHNR, CDR2 FQNEAQ (reference sequence). CDR3 size: 15 residues. After removal of 5 bases from V and 8 bases from J, the junction contained 9 bases not matched to a gene. CDR3 sequence (DNA): TGTGCCAGCAGCCAACCGGGACAGGGGACACATGAGCAGTTCTTC. It specifies CASSQPGQGTHEQFF.

This clone was seen a single time. CDR3 in amino acids: CSVEGLTASNTEAFF. The DNA of the CDR3 is TGCAGCGTTGAAGGGTTGACAGCATCGAACACTGAAGCTTTCTTT. V and J are TRBV29-1 and TRBJ1-1, with a possible D match to TRBD1 (5 bases). CDR3 length: 15 amino acids. The germline CDR1 and CDR2 sequences are SQVTM and ANQGSEA. Trimming removed 1 base from V and 1 base from J, with 13 bases in between.

This chain connects TRBV6-4 to TRBJ1-2; D is possibly TRBD1 (6 bases). Trimming took 4 bases from V and 4 from J, leaving 16 bases between them. Per the germline V gene, CDR1 is MRHNA and CDR2 is SNTAGT. The CDR3 is made up of 15 amino acids. CDR3 coding DNA: TGTGCCAGCAGTGTCCGGCCGGGACATAGCTATGGCTACACCTTC. Translated, it gives CASSVRPGHSYGYTF.

This chain connects TRBV4-1 to TRBJ2-7, with D possibly matching TRBD1 (5 bases). CDR3 length equals 15 residues. V was cut by 3 bases and J by 0 bases, with 12 bases left in between. Germline V gene lookup returns CDR1 MGHRA and CDR2 YSYEKL. CDR3 bases: TGCGCCAGCAGCCAGTCAATAGACAGCTCCTACGAGCAGTACTTC. It codes for CASSQSIDSSYEQYF.

The chain recombines TRBV27 with TRBJ1-2, with 10 bases lining up with TRBD1. The CDR3 is made up of 15 amino acids. CDR1 and CDR2 (germline): MNHEY, SMNVEV (reference sequence). J lost 6 bases, V lost 3 bases, and 7 bases had no gene match. CDR3 residues: CASSLAETGGDGYTF. The CDR3 nucleotides are TGTGCCAGCAGTTTGGCCGAGACAGGGGGCGATGGCTACACCTTC.

This clone came up once. The J gene is TRBJ2-1, the V gene TRBV4-3; 9 bases line up with TRBD2. Per germline, CDR1 LGHNA and CDR2 YSLEER. V was clipped by 4 bases and J by 5 bases; unmatched bases: 6. The CDR3 is made up of 15 amino acids. CDR3 sequence (DNA): TGCGCCAGCAGCCCCTTTAGCGGGGGTGACAATGAGCAGTTCTTC. As protein: CASSPFSGGDNEQFF.

The chain recombines TRBV28 with TRBJ2-5, with a tentative D call TRBD1 (5 bases). Trimming took off 6 bases at V and 4 bases at J, with 15 bases between the two ends. The CDR3 contains 14 residues. Looked up from germline, CDR1 is MDHEN and CDR2 is SYDVKM. CDR3 in DNA: TGTGCCAGCAGCCTGGGGCCAGGGTCAGAGACCCAGTACTTC. This translates into CASSLGPGSETQYF.